This entry features one T cell receptor beta chain sequence. The junction differs from germline at one of its ends, possibly a read error. The data derive from a study of blood T cell repertoires in COVID-19. Looking at the study overall: There were acute and convalescent COVID-19 samples, and they came from the United States, Italy and Spain.

This CDR3 contains 9 residues. Germline values: CDR1 MDHEN, CDR2 SYDVKM. Sequenced by immunoSEQ multiplex PCR; TCRdb stores in-frame clones only, minus some. The sample lists about 200,000 clones, approximately 86% occurring once. Material: peripheral blood. The chain recombines TRBV28 with TRBJ1-1; D gene unclear. This receptor was obtained from a man aged 35-49 years with acute or convalescent COVID-19. The CDR3 coding sequence is TGTGCCAGCAGTTTCCCCGGTAGTTTT. This gives the protein CASSFPGSF.